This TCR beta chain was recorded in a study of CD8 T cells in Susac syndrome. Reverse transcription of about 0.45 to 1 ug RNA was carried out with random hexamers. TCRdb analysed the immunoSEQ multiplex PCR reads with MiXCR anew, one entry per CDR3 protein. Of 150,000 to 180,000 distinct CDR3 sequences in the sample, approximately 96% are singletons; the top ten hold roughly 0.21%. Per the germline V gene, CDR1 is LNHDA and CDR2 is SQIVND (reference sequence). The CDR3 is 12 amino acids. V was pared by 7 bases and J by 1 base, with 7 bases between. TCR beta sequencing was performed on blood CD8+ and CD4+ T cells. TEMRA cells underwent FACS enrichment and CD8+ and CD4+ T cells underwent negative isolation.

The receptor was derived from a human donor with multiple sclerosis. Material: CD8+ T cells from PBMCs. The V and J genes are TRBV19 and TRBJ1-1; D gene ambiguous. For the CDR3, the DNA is TGTGCCAGTAAACAAACGAACACTGAAGCTTTCTTT. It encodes CASKQTNTEAFF.